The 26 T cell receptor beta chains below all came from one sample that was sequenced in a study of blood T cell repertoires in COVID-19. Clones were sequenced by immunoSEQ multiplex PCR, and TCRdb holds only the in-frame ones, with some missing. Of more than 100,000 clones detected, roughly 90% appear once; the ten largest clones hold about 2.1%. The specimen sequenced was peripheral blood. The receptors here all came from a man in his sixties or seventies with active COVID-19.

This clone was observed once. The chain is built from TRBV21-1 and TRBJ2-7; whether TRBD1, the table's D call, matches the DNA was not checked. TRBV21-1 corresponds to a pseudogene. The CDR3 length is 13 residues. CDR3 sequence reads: CAAGGRASYEQYF. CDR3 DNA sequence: TGTGCCGCAGGGGGAAGGGCCTCCTACGAGCAGTACTTC.

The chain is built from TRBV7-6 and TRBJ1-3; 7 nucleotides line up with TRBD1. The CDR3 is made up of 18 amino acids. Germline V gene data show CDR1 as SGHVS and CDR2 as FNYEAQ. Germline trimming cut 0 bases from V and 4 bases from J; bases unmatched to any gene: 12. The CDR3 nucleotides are TGTGCCAGCAGCTTAGCCCTCGGGGACAGTAAGTCCGGAAACACCATATATTTT. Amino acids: CASSLALGDSKSGNTIYF.

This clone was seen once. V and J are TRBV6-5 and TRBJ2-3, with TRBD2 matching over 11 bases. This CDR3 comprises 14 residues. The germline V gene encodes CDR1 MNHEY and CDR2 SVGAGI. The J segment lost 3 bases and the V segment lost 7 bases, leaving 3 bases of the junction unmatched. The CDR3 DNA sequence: TGTGCCAGCAAGACTAGCGGGGCGACAGATACGCAGTATTTT. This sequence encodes CASKTSGATDTQYF.

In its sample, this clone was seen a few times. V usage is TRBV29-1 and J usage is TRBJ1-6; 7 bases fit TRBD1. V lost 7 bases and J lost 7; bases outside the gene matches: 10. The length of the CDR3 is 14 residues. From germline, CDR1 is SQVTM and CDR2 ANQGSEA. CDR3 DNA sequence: TGCAGCGCCATGACAGGGCTGGGGAATTCACCCCTCCACTTT. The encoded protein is CSAMTGLGNSPLHF.

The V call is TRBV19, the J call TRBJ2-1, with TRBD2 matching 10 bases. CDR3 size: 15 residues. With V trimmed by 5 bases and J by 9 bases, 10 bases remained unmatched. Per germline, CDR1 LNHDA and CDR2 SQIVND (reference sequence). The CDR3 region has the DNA TGTGCCAGTAGTCTTCCTAGCGGGAGTCCGGGTGAGCAGTTCTTC. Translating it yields CASSLPSGSPGEQFF.

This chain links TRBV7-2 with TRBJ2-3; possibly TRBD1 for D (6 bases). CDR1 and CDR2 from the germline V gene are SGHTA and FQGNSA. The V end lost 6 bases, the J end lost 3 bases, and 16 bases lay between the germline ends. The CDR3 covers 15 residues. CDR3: CASRLTGLGTDTQYF. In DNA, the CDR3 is TGTGCCAGCAGATTGACAGGTCTCGGGACAGATACGCAGTATTTT.

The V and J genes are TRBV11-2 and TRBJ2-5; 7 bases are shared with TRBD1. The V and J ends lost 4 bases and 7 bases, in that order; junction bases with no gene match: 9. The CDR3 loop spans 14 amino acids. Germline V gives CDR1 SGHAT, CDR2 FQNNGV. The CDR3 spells CASSYETGVGTQYF. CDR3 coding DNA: TGTGCCAGCAGCTACGAAACAGGGGTTGGGACCCAGTACTTC.

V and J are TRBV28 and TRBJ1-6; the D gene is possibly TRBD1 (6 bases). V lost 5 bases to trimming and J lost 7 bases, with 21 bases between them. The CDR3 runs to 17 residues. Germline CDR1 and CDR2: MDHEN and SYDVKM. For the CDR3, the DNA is TGTGCCAGCAGTGCACACGGGGGGGCAGGGTGGAATTCACCCCTCCACTTT. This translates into CASSAHGGAGWNSPLHF.

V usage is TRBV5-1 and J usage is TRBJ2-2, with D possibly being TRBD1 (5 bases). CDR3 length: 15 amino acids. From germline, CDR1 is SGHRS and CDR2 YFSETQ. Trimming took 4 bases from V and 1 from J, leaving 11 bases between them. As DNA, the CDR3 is TGCGCCAGCAGCCGTTGGACACAGAACACCGGGGAGCTGTTTTTT. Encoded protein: CASSRWTQNTGELFF.

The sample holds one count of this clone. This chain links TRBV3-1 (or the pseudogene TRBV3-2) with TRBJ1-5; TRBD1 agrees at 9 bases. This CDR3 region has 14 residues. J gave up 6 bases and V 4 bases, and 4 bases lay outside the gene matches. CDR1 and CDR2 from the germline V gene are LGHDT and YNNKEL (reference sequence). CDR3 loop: CASSRGQGVQPQHF. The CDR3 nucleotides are TGTGCCAGCAGCCGGGGACAGGGTGTTCAGCCCCAGCATTTT.

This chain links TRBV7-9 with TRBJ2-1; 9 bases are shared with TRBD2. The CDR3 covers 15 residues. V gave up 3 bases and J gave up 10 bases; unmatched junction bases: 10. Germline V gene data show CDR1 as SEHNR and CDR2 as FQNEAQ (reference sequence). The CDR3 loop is CASSLGTSTGGEQFF. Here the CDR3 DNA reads TGTGCCAGCAGCTTGGGGACTAGCACGGGGGGAGAGCAGTTCTTC.

The CDR3 protein is CASSLGWGQSETQYF. CDR3 nucleotide sequence: TGTGCCAGCAGCTTAGGGTGGGGGCAATCAGAGACCCAGTACTTC. This sequence joins TRBV7-9 and TRBJ2-5; TRBD1 is a possible D gene (6 bases). The CDR3 length is 15 residues. The V gene's germline CDR1 is SEHNR and CDR2 FQNEAQ (reference sequence). V lost 1 base to trimming and J lost 4 bases, with 13 bases between them.

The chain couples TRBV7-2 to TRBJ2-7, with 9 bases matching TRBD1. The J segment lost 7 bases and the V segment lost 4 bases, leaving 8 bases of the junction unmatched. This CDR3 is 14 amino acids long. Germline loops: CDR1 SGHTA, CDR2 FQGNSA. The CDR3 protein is CASSYRDRAGEQYF. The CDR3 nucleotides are TGTGCCAGCAGCTACCGGGACAGGGCCGGAGAGCAGTACTTC.

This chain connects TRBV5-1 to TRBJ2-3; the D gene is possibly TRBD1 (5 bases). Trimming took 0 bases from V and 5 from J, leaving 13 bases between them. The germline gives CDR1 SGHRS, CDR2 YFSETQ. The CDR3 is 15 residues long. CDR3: CASSLEATQGDTQYF. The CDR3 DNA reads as TGCGCCAGCAGCTTGGAGGCAACTCAGGGAGATACGCAGTATTTT.

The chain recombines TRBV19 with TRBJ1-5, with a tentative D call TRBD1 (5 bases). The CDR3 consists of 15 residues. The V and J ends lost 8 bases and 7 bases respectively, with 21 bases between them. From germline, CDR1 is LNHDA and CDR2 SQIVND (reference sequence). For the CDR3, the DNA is TGTGCCAGTGCCTACCGAGGGAGCGGGGCACAGCCCCAGCATTTT. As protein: CASAYRGSGAQPQHF.

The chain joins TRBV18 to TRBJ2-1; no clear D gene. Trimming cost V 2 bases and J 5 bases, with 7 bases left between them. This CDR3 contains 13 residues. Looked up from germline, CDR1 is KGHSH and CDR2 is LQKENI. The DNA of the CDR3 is TGTGCCAGCTCACCAGAGCTTAACAATGAGCAGTTCTTC. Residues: CASSPELNNEQFF. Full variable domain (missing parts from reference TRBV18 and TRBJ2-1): NAGVMQNPRHLVRRRGQEARLRCSPMKGHSHVYWYRQLPEEGLKFMVYLQKENIIDESGMPKERFSAEFPKEGPSILRIQQVVRGDSAAYFCASSPELNNEQFFGPGTRLTVL.

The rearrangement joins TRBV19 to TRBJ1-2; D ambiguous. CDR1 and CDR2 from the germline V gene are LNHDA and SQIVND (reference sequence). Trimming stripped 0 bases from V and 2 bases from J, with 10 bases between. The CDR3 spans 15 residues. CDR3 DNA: TGTGCCAGTAGTATAGATCGGAGGGCGAACTATGGCTACACCTTC. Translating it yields CASSIDRRANYGYTF.

CDR3: CASSSSSYEQYF. Written as DNA, the CDR3 is TGTGCCAGCAGCTCGAGCTCCTACGAGCAGTACTTC. This chain joins TRBV13 and TRBJ2-7, with no clear D. The CDR3 has 12 residues. Germline V gene sequence: CDR1 PRHDT, CDR2 FYEKMQ (reference sequence). V lost 4 bases to trimming and J lost 0 bases, with 4 bases between them.

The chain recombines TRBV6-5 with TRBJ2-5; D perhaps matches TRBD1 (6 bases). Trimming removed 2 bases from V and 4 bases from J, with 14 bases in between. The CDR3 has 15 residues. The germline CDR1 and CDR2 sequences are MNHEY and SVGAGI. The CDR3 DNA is TGTGCCAGCAGTTACGGCCAGGGGTGGGGAGAGACCCAGTACTTC. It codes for CASSYGQGWGETQYF.

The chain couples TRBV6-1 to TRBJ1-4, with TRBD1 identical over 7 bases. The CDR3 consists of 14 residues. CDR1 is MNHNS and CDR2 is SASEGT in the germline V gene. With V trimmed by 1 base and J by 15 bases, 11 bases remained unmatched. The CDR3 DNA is TGTGCCAGCAGTGAAGTGGCAGGGGGAAAGAAGGTGTTTTTT. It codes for CASSEVAGGKKVFF.

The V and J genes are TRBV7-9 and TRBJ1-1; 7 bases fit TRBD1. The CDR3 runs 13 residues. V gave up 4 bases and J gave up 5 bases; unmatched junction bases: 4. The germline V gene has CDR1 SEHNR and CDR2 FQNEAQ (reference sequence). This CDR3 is CASSSSGGTEAFF. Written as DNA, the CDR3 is TGTGCCAGCAGCTCATCAGGGGGTACTGAAGCTTTCTTT.

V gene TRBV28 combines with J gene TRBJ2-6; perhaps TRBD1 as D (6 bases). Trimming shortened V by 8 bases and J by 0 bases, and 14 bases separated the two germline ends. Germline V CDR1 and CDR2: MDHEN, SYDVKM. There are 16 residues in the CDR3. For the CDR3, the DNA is TGTGCCAGCCAACGGACAGAGAGCTCTGGGGCCAACGTCCTGACTTTC. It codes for CASQRTESSGANVLTF.

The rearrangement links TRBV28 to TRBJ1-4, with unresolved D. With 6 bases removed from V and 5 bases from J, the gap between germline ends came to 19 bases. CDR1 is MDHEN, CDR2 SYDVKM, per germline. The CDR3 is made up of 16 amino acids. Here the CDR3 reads CASSPQRATANEKLFF. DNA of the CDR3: TGTGCCAGCAGCCCTCAGCGGGCCACGGCGAATGAAAAACTGTTTTTT.

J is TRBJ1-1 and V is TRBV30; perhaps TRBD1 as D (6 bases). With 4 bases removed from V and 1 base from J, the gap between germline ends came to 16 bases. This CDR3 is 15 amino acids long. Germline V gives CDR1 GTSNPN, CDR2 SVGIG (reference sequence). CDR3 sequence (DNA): TGTGCCTGGAACCACCCGTGGGGGCGGAACACTGAAGCTTTCTTT. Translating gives CAWNHPWGRNTEAFF.

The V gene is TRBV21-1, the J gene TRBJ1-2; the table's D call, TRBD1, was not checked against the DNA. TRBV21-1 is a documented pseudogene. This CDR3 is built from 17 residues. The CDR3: CASSKAETGNGLYGYTF. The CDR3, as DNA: TGTGCCAGCAGCAAAGCGGAGACAGGGAACGGGCTCTATGGCTACACCTTC.

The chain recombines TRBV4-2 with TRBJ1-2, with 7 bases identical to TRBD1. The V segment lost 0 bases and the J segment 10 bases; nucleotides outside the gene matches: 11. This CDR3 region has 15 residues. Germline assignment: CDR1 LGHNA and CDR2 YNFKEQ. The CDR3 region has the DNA TGTGCCAGCAGCCAAGAGGCGACAGGGATAAATCACTACACCTTC. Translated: CASSQEATGINHYTF.